Shown below are 3 T cell receptor beta chains from a single sample sequenced in a study of blood T cell repertoires in COVID-19. Assay used: immunoSEQ multiplex PCR; TCRdb lists only in-frame clones, some missing. The data hold 330,000 or so clones, with over 75% observed a single time. The sequenced sample was PBMCs or T cells enriched from blood (not recorded which). The receptors stem from a man in his forties in a cohort exposed to, infected with or recovered from COVID-19 (not recorded which).

This clone was counted a single time. The rearrangement links TRBV19 to TRBJ1-2; 7 positions agree with TRBD1. The CDR3 is made up of 15 amino acids. In germline, CDR1 is LNHDA, CDR2 SQIVND (reference sequence). The V and J ends lost 3 bases and 2 bases, in that order; junction bases with no gene match: 6. CDR3 protein: CASSIQTGPNYGYTF. CDR3 in DNA: TGTGCCAGTAGTATTCAGACAGGGCCGAACTATGGCTACACCTTC.

The chain uses TRBV11-2 and TRBJ1-5; a possible D gene is TRBD1 (5 bases). The CDR3 is made up of 15 amino acids. V was pared by 2 bases and J by 4 bases, with 12 bases between. CDR1 SGHAT and CDR2 FQNNGV come from the germline V gene. Here the CDR3 reads CASSLSQGSNQPQHF. CDR3 coding DNA: TGTGCCAGCAGCTTATCCCAGGGCTCTAATCAGCCCCAGCATTTT.

The rearrangement uses TRBV28 and TRBJ2-7, with 8 bases identical to TRBD1. This CDR3 comprises 15 residues. The V gene end was trimmed by 2 bases and the J gene end by 1 base; junction bases not matched to a gene: 4. The germline CDR1 and CDR2 sequences are MDHEN and SYDVKM. The CDR3 protein is CASSLGRGLSYEQYF. The CDR3 nucleotides read TGTGCCAGCAGTTTAGGCAGGGGGCTATCCTACGAGCAGTACTTC.